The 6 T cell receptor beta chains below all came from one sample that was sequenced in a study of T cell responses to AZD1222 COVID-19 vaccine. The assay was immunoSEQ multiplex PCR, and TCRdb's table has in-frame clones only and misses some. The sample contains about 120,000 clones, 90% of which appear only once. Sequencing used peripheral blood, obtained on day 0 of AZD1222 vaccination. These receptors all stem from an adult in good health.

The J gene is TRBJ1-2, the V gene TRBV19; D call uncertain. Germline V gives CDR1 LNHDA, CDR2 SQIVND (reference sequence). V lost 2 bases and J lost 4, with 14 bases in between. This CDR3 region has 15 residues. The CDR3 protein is CASSIMTSEAYGYTF. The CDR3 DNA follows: TGTGCCAGTAGTATAATGACCTCGGAGGCCTATGGCTACACCTTC.

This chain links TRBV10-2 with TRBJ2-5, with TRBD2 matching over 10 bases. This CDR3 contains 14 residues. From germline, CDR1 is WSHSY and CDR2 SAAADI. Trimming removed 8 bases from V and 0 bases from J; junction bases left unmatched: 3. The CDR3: CASLAGAYQETQYF. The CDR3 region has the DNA TGCGCCAGCCTAGCGGGGGCGTACCAAGAGACCCAGTACTTC.

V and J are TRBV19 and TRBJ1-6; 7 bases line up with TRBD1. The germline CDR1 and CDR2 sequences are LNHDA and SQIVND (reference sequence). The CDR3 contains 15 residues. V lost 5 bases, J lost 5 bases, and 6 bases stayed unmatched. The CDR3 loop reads CASSPGTAHNSPLHF. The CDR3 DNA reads TGTGCCAGTAGTCCAGGGACAGCGCATAATTCACCCCTCCACTTT.

CDR3 nucleotide sequence: TGTGCCAGCAGCACACAGGTGGAGGCTTACGAGCAGTACTTC. This gives the protein CASSTQVEAYEQYF. This chain connects TRBV28 to TRBJ2-7; D may correspond to TRBD1 or TRBD2 (5 bases each). Per the germline V gene, CDR1 is MDHEN and CDR2 is SYDVKM. V was clipped by 6 bases and J by 4 bases, with 16 bases between them. This CDR3 spans 14 amino acids.

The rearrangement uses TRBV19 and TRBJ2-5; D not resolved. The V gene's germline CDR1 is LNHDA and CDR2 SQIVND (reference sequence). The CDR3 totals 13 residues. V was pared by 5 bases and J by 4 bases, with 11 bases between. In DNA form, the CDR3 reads TGTGCCAGTAGTCCCCCCCGAGGAGAGACCCAGTACTTC. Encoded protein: CASSPPRGETQYF. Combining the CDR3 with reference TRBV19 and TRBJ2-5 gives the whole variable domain DGGITQSPKYLFRKEGQNVTLSCEQNLNHDAMYWYRQDPGQGLRLIYYSQIVNDFQKGDIAEGYSVSREKKESFPLTVTSAQKNPTAFYLCASSPPRGETQYFGPGTRLLVL.

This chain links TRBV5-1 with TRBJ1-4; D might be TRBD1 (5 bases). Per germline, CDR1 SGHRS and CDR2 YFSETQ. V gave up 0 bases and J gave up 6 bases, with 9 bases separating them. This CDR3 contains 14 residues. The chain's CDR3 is CASSLGRDDEKLFF. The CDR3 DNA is TGCGCCAGCAGCTTGGGCAGGGATGATGAAAAACTGTTTTTT. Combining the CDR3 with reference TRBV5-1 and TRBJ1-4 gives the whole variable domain KAGVTQTPRYLIKTRGQQVTLSCSPISGHRSVSWYQQTPGQGLQFLFEYFSETQRNKGNFPGRFSGRQFSNSRSEMNVSTLELGDSALYLCASSLGRDDEKLFFGSGTQLSVL.